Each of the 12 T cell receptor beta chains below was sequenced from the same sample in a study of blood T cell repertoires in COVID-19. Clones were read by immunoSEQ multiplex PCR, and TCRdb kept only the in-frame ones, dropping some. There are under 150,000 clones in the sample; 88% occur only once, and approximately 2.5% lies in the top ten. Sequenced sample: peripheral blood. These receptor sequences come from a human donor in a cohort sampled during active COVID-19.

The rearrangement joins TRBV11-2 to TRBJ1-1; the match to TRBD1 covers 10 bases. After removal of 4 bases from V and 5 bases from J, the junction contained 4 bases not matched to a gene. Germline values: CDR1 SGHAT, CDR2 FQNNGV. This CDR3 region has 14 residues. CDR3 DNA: TGTGCCAGCAGCTGGGACAGGGGTGGGACTGAAGCTTTCTTT. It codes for CASSWDRGGTEAFF.

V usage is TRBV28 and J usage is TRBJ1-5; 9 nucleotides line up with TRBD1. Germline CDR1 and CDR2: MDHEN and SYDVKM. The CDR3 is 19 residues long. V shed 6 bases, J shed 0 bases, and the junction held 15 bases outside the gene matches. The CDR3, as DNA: TGTGCCAGCAGCCTGGGACAGGGCTGGGTCAGTTATAGCAATCAGCCCCAGCATTTT. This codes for CASSLGQGWVSYSNQPQHF.

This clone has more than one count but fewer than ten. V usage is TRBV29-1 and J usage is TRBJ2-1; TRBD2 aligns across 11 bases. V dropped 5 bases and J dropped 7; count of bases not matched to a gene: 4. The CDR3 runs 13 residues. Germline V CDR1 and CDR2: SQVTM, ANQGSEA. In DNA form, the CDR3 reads TGCAGCGTTATAGCGGGAGGGCCGAATGAGCAGTTCTTC. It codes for CSVIAGGPNEQFF.

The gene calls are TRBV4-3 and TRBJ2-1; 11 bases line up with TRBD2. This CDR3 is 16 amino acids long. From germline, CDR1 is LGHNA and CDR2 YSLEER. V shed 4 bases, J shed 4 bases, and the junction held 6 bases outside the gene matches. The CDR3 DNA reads TGCGCCAGCAGCCGAGATAGCGGGGGGGTATACAATGAGCAGTTCTTC. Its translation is CASSRDSGGVYNEQFF.

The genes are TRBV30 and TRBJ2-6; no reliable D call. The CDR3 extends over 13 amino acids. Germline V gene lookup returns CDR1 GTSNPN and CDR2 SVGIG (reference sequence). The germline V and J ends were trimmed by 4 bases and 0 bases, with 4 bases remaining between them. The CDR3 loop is CAWTSSGANVLTF. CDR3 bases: TGTGCCTGGACTAGCTCTGGGGCCAACGTCCTGACTTTC.

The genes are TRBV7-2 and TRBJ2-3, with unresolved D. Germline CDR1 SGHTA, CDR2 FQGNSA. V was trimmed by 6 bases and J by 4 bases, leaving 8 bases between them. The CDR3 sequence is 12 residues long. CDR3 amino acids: CASSPYADTQYF. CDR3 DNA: TGTGCCAGCAGTCCCTACGCAGATACGCAGTATTTT.

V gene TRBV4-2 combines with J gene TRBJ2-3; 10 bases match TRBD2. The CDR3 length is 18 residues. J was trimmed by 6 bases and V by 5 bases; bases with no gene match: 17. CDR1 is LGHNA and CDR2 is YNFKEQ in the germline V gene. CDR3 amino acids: CASSKPRWEAGGPDTQYF. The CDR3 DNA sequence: TGTGCCAGCAGCAAGCCAAGATGGGAAGCGGGAGGGCCGGATACGCAGTATTTT.

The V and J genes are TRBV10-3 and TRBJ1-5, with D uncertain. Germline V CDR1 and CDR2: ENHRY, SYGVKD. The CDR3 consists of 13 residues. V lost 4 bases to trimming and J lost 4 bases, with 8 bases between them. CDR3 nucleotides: TGTGCCATCAGTGCGACTGATAATCAGCCCCAGCATTTT. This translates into CAISATDNQPQHF.

CDR3 in amino acids: CASSLLVGAEAFF. The CDR3 nucleotides are TGTGCCAGCAGTTTATTGGTAGGGGCAGAAGCTTTCTTT. The rearrangement uses TRBV12-3 or TRBV12-4 and TRBJ1-1, with D possibly TRBD1 on 5 matching bases. CDR3 length equals 13 residues. Trimming took 2 bases from V and 8 from J, leaving 12 bases between them.

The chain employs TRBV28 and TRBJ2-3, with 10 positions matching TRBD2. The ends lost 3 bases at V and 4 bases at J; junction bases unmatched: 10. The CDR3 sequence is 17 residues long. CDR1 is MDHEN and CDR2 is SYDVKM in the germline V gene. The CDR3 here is CASSFRRAGGLADTQYF. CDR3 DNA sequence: TGTGCCAGCAGTTTTCGGAGAGCGGGGGGGCTGGCAGATACGCAGTATTTT.

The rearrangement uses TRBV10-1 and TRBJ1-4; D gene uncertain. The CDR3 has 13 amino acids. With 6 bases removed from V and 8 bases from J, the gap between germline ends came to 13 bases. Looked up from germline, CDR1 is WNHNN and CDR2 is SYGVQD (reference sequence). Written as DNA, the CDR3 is TGCGCCAGCAGCCGGGGTACTGGAGAAAAACTGTTTTTT. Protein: CASSRGTGEKLFF.

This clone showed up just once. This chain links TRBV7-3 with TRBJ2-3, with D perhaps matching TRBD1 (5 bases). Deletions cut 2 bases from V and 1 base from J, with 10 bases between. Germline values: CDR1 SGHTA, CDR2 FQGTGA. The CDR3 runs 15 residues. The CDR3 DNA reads TGTGCCAGCAGCTTAGAGTCCAGGGGCACAGATACGCAGTATTTT. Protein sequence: CASSLESRGTDTQYF.